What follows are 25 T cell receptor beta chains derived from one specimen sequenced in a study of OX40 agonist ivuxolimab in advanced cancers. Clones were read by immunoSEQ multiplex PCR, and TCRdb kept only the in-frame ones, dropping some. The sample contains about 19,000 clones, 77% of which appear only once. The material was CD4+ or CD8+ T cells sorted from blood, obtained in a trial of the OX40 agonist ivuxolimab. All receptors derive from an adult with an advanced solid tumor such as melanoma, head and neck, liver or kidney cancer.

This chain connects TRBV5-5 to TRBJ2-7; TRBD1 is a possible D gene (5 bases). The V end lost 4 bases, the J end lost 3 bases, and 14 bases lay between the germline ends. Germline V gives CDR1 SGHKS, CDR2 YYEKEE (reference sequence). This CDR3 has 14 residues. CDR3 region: CASSLDWGGYEQYF. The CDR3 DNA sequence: TGTGCCAGCAGCCTTGACTGGGGCGGCTACGAGCAGTACTTC.

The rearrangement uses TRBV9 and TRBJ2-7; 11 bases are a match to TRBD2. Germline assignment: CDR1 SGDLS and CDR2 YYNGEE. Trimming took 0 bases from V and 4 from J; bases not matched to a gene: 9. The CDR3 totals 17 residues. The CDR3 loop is CASSVDGLAGFEYEQYF. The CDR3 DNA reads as TGTGCCAGCAGCGTAGACGGACTAGCGGGTTTCGAGTACGAGCAGTACTTC. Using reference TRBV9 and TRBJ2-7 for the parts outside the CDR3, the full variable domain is DSGVTQTPKHLITATGQRVTLRCSPRSGDLSVYWYQQSLDQGLQFLIQYYNGEERAKGNILERFSAQQFPDLHSELNLSSLELGDSALYFCASSVDGLAGFEYEQYFGPGTRLTVT.

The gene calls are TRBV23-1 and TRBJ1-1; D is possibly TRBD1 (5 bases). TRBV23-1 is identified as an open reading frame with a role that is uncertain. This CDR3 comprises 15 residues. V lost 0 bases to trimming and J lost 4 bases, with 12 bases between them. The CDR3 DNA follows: TGCGCCAGCAGTCAATCGGGGGGGGGACTCACTGAAGCTTTCTTT. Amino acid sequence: CASSQSGGGLTEAFF.

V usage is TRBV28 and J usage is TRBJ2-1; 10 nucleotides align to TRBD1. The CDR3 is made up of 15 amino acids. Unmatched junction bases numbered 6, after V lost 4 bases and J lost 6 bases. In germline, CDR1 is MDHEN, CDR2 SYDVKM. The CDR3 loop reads CASSSRQGAINEQFF. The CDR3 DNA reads TGTGCCAGCAGTTCCCGACAGGGGGCTATCAATGAGCAGTTCTTC.

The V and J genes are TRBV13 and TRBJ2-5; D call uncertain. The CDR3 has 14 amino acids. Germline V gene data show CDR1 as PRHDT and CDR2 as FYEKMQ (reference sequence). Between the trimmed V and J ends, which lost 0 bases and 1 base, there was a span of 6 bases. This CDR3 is CASSLGGLQETQYF. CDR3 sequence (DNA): TGTGCCAGCAGCTTAGGGGGCCTCCAAGAGACCCAGTACTTC.

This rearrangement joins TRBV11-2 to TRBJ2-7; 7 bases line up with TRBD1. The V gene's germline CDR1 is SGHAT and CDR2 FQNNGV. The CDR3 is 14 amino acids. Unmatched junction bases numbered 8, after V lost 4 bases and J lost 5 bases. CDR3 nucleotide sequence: TGTGCCAGCAGCTCGCAGACAGGGTTCAACGAGCAGTACTTC. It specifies CASSSQTGFNEQYF.

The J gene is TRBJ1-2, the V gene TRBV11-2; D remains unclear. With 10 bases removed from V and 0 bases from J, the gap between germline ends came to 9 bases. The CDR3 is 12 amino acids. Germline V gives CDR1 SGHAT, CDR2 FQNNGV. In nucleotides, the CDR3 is TGTGCCACGCACCTATCTAACTATGGCTACACCTTC. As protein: CATHLSNYGYTF.

Written as DNA, the CDR3 is TGCGCCAGCAGCCAAGGGCGTTGGGGAGAGACCCAGTACTTC. The encoded protein is CASSQGRWGETQYF. This chain links TRBV4-1 with TRBJ2-5, with D unresolved. CDR3 length: 14 residues. V was clipped by 1 base and J by 4 bases, with 10 bases between them. Germline values: CDR1 MGHRA, CDR2 YSYEKL.

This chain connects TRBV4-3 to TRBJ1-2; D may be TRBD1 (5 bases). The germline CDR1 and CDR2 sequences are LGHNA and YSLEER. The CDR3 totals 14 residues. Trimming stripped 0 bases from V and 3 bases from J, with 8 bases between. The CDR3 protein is CASSQDTGDYGYTF. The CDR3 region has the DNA TGCGCCAGCAGCCAAGATACAGGAGACTATGGCTACACCTTC.

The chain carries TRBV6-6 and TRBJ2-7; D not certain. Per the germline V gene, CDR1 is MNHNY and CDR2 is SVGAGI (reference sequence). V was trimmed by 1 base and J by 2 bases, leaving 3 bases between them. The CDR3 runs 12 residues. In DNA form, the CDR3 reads TGTGCCAGCAGTTACTTGGCCTACGAGCAGTACTTC. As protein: CASSYLAYEQYF.

This CDR3 reads CASSPDTGSYLGYTF. CDR3 sequence (DNA): TGTGCCAGCAGTCCTGACACAGGTAGCTATCTTGGCTACACCTTC. The chain couples TRBV27 to TRBJ1-2, with D perhaps matching TRBD1 (5 bases). CDR1 MNHEY and CDR2 SMNVEV come from the germline V gene (reference sequence). Trimming removed 5 bases from V and 7 bases from J, with 20 bases in between. This CDR3 comprises 15 residues.

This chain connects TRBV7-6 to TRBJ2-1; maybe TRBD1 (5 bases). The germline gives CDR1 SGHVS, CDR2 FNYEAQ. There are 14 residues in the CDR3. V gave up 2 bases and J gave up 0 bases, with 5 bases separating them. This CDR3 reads CASSLTGSYNEQFF. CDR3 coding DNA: TGTGCCAGCAGCTTAACAGGCTCCTACAATGAGCAGTTCTTC.

DNA of the CDR3: TGTGCCAGCAGCTCCTGGGGACAAACCGAAGAGACCCAGTACTTC. This sequence encodes CASSSWGQTEETQYF. The chain links TRBV7-2 to TRBJ2-5, with D possibly being TRBD1 (6 bases). The CDR3 runs to 15 residues. Germline V gene data show CDR1 as SGHTA and CDR2 as FQGNSA. V lost 4 bases and J lost 3, with 15 bases in between. The full variable domain, its missing parts supplied by reference TRBV7-2 and TRBJ2-5, is GAGVSQSPSNKVTEKGKDVELRCDPISGHTALYWYRQSLGQGLEFLIYFQGNSAPDKSGLPSDRFSAERTGGSVSTLTIQRTQQEDSAVYLCASSSWGQTEETQYFGPGTRLLVL.

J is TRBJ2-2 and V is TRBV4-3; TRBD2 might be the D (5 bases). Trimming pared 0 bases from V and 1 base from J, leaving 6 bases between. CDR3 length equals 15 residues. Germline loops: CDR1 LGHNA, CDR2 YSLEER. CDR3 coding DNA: TGCGCCAGCAGCCAAGAACGGGGGAACACCGGGGAGCTGTTTTTT. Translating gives CASSQERGNTGELFF.

The DNA of the CDR3 is TGTGCCAGCAGCCCCTCGACAGGGGCCGGTTCACCCCTCCACTTT. Amino acids: CASSPSTGAGSPLHF. The rearrangement uses TRBV6-5 and TRBJ1-6; 8 nucleotides align to TRBD1. The ends lost 6 bases at V and 9 bases at J; junction bases unmatched: 10. This CDR3 has 15 residues. Germline assignment: CDR1 MNHEY and CDR2 SVGAGI.

The chain's CDR3 is CSARLQETQYF. The CDR3 DNA reads TGCAGCGCCAGACTCCAAGAGACCCAGTACTTC. The V call is TRBV29-1, the J call TRBJ2-5; no firm D call. Germline V gene sequence: CDR1 SQVTM, CDR2 ANQGSEA. This CDR3 region has 11 residues. The germline V and J ends were trimmed by 7 bases and 1 base, with 7 bases remaining between them.

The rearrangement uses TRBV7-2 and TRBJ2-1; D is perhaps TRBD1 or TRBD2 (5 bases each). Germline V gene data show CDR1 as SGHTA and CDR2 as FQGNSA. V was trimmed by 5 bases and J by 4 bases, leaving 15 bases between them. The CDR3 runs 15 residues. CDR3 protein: CASSVWDQTYNEQFF. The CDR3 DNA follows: TGTGCCAGCAGCGTTTGGGACCAGACATACAATGAGCAGTTCTTC.

The CDR3 bases are TGTGCCAGCAGCTTGAGGGGTGACTATGGCTACACCTTC. Its translation: CASSLRGDYGYTF. The J gene is TRBJ1-2, the V gene TRBV5-6; D may be TRBD1 (5 bases). The CDR3 has 13 amino acids. The germline gives CDR1 SGHDT, CDR2 YYEEEE. Between the trimmed V and J ends, which lost 1 base and 3 bases, there was a span of 7 bases.

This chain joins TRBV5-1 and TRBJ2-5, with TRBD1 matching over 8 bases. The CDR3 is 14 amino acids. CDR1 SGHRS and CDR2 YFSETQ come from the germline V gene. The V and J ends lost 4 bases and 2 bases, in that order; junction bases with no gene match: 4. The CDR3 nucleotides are TGCGCCAGCAGCACAGGGGGTGCACAAGAGACCCAGTACTTC. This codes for CASSTGGAQETQYF. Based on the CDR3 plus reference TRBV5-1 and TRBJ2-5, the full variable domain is KAGVTQTPRYLIKTRGQQVTLSCSPISGHRSVSWYQQTPGQGLQFLFEYFSETQRNKGNFPGRFSGRQFSNSRSEMNVSTLELGDSALYLCASSTGGAQETQYFGPGTRLLVL.

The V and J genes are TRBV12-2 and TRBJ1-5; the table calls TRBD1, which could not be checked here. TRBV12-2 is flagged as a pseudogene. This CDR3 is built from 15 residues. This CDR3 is CASRPRGQGAQPQHF. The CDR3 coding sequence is TGTGCAAGTCGCCCTAGGGGACAGGGGGCTCAGCCCCAGCATTTT.

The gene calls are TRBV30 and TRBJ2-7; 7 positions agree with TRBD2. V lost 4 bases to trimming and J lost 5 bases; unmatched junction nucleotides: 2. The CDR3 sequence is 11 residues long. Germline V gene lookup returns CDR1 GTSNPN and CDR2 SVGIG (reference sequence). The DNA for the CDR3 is TGTGCCTGGATGGGGGGGAACGAGCAGTACTTC. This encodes CAWMGGNEQYF. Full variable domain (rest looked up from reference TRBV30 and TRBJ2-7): SQTIHQWPATLVQPVGSPLSLECTVEGTSNPNLYWYRQAAGRGLQLLFYSVGIGQISSEVPQNLSASRPQDRQFILSSKKLLLSDSGFYLCAWMGGNEQYFGPGTRLTVT.

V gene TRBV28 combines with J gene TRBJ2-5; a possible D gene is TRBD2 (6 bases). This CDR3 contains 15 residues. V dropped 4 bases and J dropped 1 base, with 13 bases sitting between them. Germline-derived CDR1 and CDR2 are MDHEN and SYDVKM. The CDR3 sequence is CASSYGAGSQETQYF. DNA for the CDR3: TGTGCCAGCAGTTACGGGGCGGGATCCCAAGAGACCCAGTACTTC.

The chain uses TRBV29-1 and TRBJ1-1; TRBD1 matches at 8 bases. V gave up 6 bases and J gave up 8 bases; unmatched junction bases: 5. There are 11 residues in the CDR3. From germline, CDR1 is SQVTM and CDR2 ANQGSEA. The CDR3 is CSVDRGGEAFF. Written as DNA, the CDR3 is TGCAGCGTAGACAGGGGAGGAGAAGCTTTCTTT.

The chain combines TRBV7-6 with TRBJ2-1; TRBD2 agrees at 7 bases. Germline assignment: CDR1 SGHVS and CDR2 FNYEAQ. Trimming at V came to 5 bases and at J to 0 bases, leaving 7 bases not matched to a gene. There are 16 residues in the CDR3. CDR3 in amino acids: CASSVLATSSYNEQFF. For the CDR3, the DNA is TGTGCCAGCAGCGTACTAGCGACAAGCTCCTACAATGAGCAGTTCTTC.

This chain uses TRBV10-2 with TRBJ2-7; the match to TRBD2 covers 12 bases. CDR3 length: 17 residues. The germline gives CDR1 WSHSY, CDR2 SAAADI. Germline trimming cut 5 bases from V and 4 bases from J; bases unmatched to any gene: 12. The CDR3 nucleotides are TGCGCCAGCAGTCCGACCGGGACTAGCGGGTTGTCGTACGAGCAGTACTTC. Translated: CASSPTGTSGLSYEQYF.